The clone carrying this TCR beta chain was seen a handful of times. Its antigen is unidentified. The sample is drawn from a study of blood T cells in healthy people across ages. Study overall: Per every two T cells, about one barcoded beta molecule was captured by template switching.

Sample-barcoded 5' priming and a J-beta primer mix drove a second PCR of 7 to 11 cycles. Every sample returned 2.5 million or more CDR3-containing paired-end reads. TCRdb re-called the 5' RACE reads through MiXCR, storing one row per CDR3 protein. The sample carries 650,000 to 950,000 distinct CDR3 sequences, around 42% recorded once. Total RNA extraction produced at least 5 micrograms (per sample) for the study. Study-level findings and limits: Roughly linear declines in TCR beta diversity per million T cells occurred with age.

This TCR came from a man aged 60 to 75 in good health. Source material: blood.

The CDR3 bases are TGTGCCAGCAGCTTAGGAGGCCCTGCTAGCACAGATACGCAGTATTTT. Protein: CASSLGGPASTDTQYF. This chain joins TRBV11-3 and TRBJ2-3; no firm D call. Germline CDR1 SGHNT, CDR2 YENEEA. V lost 1 base and J lost 0, with 11 bases in between. The CDR3 covers 16 residues.